These 6 T cell receptor beta chains originate from one sample sequenced in a study of blood T cell repertoires in COVID-19. The assay was immunoSEQ multiplex PCR, and TCRdb's table has in-frame clones only and misses some. Among roughly 250,000 clones listed, approximately 86% were seen once. The sample was PBMCs or T cells enriched from blood (not recorded which). The receptors stem from a woman in her forties with acute COVID-19.

The chain has TRBV27 and TRBJ1-1; tentative D call: TRBD1 (6 bases). This CDR3 region has 13 residues. The germline CDR1 and CDR2 sequences are MNHEY and SMNVEV (reference sequence). Trimming removed 2 bases from V and 6 bases from J, with 10 bases in between. CDR3 sequence: CASSLEGVSEAFF. Here the CDR3 DNA reads TGTGCCAGCAGTTTAGAGGGGGTCTCTGAAGCTTTCTTT.

This sequence joins TRBV7-2 and TRBJ2-2; D is unresolved. This CDR3 is built from 14 residues. Between the trimmed V and J ends, which lost 5 bases and 4 bases, there was a span of 11 bases. Looked up from germline, CDR1 is SGHTA and CDR2 is FQGNSA. CDR3 in amino acids: CASSEDLGTGELFF. Here the CDR3 DNA reads TGTGCCAGCAGCGAGGATCTCGGCACCGGGGAGCTGTTTTTT.

The rearrangement links TRBV10-3 to TRBJ2-7; the D gene is possibly TRBD2 (5 bases). With 3 bases removed from V and 0 bases from J, the gap between germline ends came to 9 bases. The CDR3 loop spans 14 amino acids. CDR1 and CDR2 (germline): ENHRY, SYGVKD. The CDR3 here is CAISDTGGSYEQYF. DNA of the CDR3: TGTGCCATCAGTGACACCGGAGGCTCCTACGAGCAGTACTTC.

V is TRBV27 and J is TRBJ2-1; the match to TRBD1 covers 7 bases. Germline V CDR1 and CDR2: MNHEY, SMNVEV (reference sequence). The CDR3 has 13 residues. V was pared by 5 bases and J by 6 bases, with 4 bases of the junction left unmatched. CDR3 nucleotide sequence: TGTGCCAGCAGTACCGGGGACAGCAATGAGCAGTTCTTC. Protein: CASSTGDSNEQFF.

V is TRBV12-3 or TRBV12-4 and J is TRBJ1-2; no firm D call. V shed 4 bases and J shed 7 bases, with 13 bases lying between them. This CDR3 contains 13 residues. Here the CDR3 DNA reads TGTGCCAGCAGTTCTATAATTAGCGGTGGCTACACCTTC. The encoded protein is CASSSIISGGYTF.

This clone came up once. The chain has TRBV7-8 and TRBJ2-1; TRBD2 matches 10 bases. The CDR3 has 15 amino acids. Germline V gene lookup returns CDR1 SGHVS and CDR2 FQNEAQ. J was trimmed by 4 bases and V by 8 bases; bases with no gene match: 8. The CDR3 loop is CASLEREGIYNEQFF. DNA for the CDR3: TGTGCCAGCCTCGAGCGGGAGGGAATTTACAATGAGCAGTTCTTC.